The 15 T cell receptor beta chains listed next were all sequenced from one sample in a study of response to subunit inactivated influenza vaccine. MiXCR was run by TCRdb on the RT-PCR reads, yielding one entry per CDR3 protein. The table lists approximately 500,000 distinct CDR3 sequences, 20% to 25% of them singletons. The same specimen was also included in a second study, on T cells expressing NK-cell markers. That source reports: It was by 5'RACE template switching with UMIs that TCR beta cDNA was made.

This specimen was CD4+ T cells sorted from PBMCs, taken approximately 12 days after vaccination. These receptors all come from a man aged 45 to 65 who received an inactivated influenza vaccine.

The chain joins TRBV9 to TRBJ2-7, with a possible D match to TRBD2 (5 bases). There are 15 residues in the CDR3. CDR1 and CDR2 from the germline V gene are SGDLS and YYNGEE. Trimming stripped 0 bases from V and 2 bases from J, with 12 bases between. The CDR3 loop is CASSVGVSETYEQYF. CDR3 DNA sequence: TGTGCCAGCAGCGTAGGGGTTAGCGAAACCTACGAGCAGTACTTC.

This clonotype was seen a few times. DNA of the CDR3: TGTGCCAGCAGCCCTACAGGGATCGGCTACGAGCAGTACTTC. The encoded protein is CASSPTGIGYEQYF. This chain uses TRBV5-5 with TRBJ2-7, with D possibly matching TRBD1 (6 bases). V lost 4 bases and J 3 bases, leaving 14 bases between the germline ends. This CDR3 has 14 amino acids. Germline V gene lookup returns CDR1 SGHKS and CDR2 YYEKEE (reference sequence).

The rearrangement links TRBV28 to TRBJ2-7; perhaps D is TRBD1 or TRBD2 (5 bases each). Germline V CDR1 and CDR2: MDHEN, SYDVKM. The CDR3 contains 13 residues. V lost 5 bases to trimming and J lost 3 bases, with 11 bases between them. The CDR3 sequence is CASSTHGGYEQYF. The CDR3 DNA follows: TGTGCCAGCAGTACCCATGGGGGCTACGAGCAGTACTTC.

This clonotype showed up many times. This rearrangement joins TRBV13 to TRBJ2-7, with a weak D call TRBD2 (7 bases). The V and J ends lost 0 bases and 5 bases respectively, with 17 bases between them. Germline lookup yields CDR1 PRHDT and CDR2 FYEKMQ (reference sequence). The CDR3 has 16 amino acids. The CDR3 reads CASSLGAGALSHEQYF. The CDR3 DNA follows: TGTGCCAGCAGCTTAGGGGCGGGGGCGCTGAGCCACGAGCAGTACTTC. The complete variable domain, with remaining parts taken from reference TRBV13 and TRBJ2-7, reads AAGVIQSPRHLIKEKRETATLKCYPIPRHDTVYWYQQGPGQDPQFLISFYEKMQSDKGSIPDRFSAQQFSDYHSELNMSSLELGDSALYFCASSLGAGALSHEQYFGPGTRLTVT.

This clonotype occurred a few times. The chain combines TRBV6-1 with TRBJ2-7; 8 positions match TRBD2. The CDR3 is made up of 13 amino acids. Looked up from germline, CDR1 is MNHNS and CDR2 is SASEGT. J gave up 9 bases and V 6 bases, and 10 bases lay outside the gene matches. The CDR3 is CASSSDGGARQYF. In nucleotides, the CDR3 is TGTGCCAGCAGCTCTGACGGGGGGGCGCGGCAGTACTTC.

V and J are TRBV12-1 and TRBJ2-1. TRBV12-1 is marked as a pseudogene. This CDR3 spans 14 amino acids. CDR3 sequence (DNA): TGTGCCAGCAGCTTTGATAGAACCTGCTGTGAGCAGTTCTTC. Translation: CASSFDRTCCEQFF.

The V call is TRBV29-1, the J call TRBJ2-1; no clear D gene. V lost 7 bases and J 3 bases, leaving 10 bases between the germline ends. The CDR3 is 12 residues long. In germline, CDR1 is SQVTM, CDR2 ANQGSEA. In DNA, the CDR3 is TGCAGCGGCTTCCGGAACTACAATGAGCAGTTCTTC. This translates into CSGFRNYNEQFF.

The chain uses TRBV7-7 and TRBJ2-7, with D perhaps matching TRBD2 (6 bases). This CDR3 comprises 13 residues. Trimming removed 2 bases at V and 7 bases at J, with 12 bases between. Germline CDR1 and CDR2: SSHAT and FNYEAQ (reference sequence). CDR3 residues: CASSLFGGREQYF. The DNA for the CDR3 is TGTGCCAGCAGCTTATTCGGGGGAAGGGAGCAGTACTTC.

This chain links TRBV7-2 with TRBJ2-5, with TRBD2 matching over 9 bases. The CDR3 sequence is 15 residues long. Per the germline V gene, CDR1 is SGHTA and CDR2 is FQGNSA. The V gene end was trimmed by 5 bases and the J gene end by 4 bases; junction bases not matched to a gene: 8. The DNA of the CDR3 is TGTGCCAGCAGCGGCGGGAGGGCCATATCAGAGACCCAGTACTTC. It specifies CASSGGRAISETQYF.

The CDR3 loop is CASSSYNGNTIYF. DNA for the CDR3: TGTGCCAGCAGCTCGTACAATGGAAACACCATATATTTT. The chain joins TRBV7-2 to TRBJ1-3; no definite D call. Trimming stripped 4 bases from V and 3 bases from J, with 7 bases between. The CDR3 covers 13 residues. Per germline, CDR1 SGHTA and CDR2 FQGNSA. The full variable domain, with the rest looked up from reference TRBV7-2 and TRBJ1-3, is GAGVSQSPSNKVTEKGKDVELRCDPISGHTALYWYRQSLGQGLEFLIYFQGNSAPDKSGLPSDRFSAERTGGSVSTLTIQRTQQEDSAVYLCASSSYNGNTIYFGEGSWLTVV.

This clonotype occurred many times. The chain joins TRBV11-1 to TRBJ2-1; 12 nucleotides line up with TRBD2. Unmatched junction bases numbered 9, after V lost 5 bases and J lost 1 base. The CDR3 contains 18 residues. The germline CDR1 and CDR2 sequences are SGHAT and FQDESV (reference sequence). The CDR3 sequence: CASSLRTSGKLSYNEQFF. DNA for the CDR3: TGTGCCAGCAGCCTGAGGACTAGCGGGAAGTTGTCCTACAATGAGCAGTTCTTC.

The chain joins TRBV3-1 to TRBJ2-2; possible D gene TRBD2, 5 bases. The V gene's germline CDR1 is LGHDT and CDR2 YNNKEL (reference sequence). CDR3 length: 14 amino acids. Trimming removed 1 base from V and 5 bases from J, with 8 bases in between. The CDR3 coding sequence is TGTGCCAGCAGCCAAGGGCTAGCTACCGGGGAGCTGTTTTTT. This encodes CASSQGLATGELFF.

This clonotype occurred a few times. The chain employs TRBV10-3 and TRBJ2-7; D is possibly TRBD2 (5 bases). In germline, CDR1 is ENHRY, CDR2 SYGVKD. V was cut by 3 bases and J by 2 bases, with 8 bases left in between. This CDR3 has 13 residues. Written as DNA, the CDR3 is TGTGCCATCAGTGACGGGGTCCCCTACGAGCAGTACTTC. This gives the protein CAISDGVPYEQYF.

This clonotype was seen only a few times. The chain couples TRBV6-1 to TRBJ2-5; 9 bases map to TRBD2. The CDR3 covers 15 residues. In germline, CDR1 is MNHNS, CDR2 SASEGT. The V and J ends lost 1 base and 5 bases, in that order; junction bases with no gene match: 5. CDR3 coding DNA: TGTGCCAGCAGTGAAGAAGGTAGCGGGGGTGAGACCCAGTACTTC. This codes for CASSEEGSGGETQYF.

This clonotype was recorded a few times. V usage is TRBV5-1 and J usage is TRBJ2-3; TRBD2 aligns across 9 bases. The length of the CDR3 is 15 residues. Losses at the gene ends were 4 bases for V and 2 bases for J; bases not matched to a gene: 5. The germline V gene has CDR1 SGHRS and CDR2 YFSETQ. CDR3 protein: CASSPQRGDTDTQYF. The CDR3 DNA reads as TGCGCCAGCAGCCCTCAGCGGGGGGACACAGATACGCAGTATTTT.